The next 32 T cell receptor beta chains were all read from a single sample in a study of T cells in Graves' hyperthyroidism and ophthalmopathy. What was amplified from RNA transcripts were TCR beta CDR3 regions. HTBI primers were used for first-round RT-PCR of the TCR CDR3. TCRdb re-called the multiplex PCR reads with MiXCR, one entry per CDR3 protein. The sample carries 500,000 to 550,000 distinct CDR3 sequences, nearly 20% recorded once. Sequencing was carried out using blood. The receptor set was obtained from a man aged 40-49 years with Graves' ophthalmopathy.

This clonotype was seen repeatedly, ten times or more. V usage is TRBV5-1 and J usage is TRBJ1-5; D is ambiguous. This CDR3 is 14 amino acids long. The germline V gene encodes CDR1 SGHRS and CDR2 YFSETQ. V lost 4 bases to trimming and J lost 1 base, with 9 bases between them. The CDR3 DNA reads as TGCGCCAGCAGCCGCAGGAGCAGCAATCAGCCCCAGCATTTT. Amino acids: CASSRRSSNQPQHF.

This clonotype was detected many times. The chain joins TRBV20-1 to TRBJ1-2; D remains unclear. Germline V lookup: CDR1 DFQATT, CDR2 SNEGSKA (reference sequence). The CDR3 runs 15 residues. Between the trimmed V and J ends, which lost 1 base and 4 bases, there was a span of 16 bases. In nucleotides, the CDR3 is TGCAGTGCTAGAGCGACGGTCACTGTAGGCTATGGCTACACCTTC. Amino acid sequence: CSARATVTVGYGYTF.

This clonotype was observed a few times. CDR3 coding DNA: TGTGCCAGCAGCCGAGCCCAGTCAGGGGGCAACTATGGCTACACCTTC. It codes for CASSRAQSGGNYGYTF. V gene TRBV13 combines with J gene TRBJ1-2; 8 nucleotides match TRBD1. V was pared by 5 bases and J by 2 bases, with 10 bases of the junction left unmatched. Germline assignment: CDR1 PRHDT and CDR2 FYEKMQ (reference sequence). The CDR3 runs 16 residues.

This clonotype was observed many times. This chain joins TRBV12-3 or TRBV12-4 and TRBJ2-1; 13 nucleotides align to TRBD2. The length of the CDR3 is 14 residues. Germline trimming cut 6 bases from V and 6 bases from J; bases unmatched to any gene: 2. Here the CDR3 reads CASSWTSGGNEQFF. The CDR3 DNA is TGTGCCAGCAGCTGGACTAGCGGGGGCAATGAGCAGTTCTTC.

This clonotype has more than one count but fewer than ten. The V and J genes are TRBV28 and TRBJ2-7, with TRBD2 as a possible D gene (6 bases). This CDR3 spans 13 amino acids. From germline, CDR1 is MDHEN and CDR2 SYDVKM. Between the trimmed V and J ends, which lost 8 bases and 3 bases, there was a span of 14 bases. This CDR3 reads CASRSGSVYEQYF. The CDR3 DNA reads as TGTGCCAGCCGATCCGGGAGCGTCTACGAGCAGTACTTC. Looking up the rest from reference TRBV28 and TRBJ2-7 gives the full variable domain: DVKVTQSSRYLVKRTGEKVFLECVQDMDHENMFWYRQDPGLGLRLIYFSYDVKMKEKGDIPEGYSVSREKKERFSLILESASTNQTSMYLCASRSGSVYEQYFGPGTRLTVT.

The chain has TRBV2 and TRBJ1-1, with unresolved D. The V and J ends lost 2 bases and 0 bases respectively, with 7 bases between them. CDR3 length equals 14 residues. CDR1 and CDR2 (germline): SNHLY, FYNNEI. The CDR3 loop is CASSEWGMNTEAFF. The CDR3 DNA sequence: TGTGCCAGCAGTGAATGGGGTATGAACACTGAAGCTTTCTTT.

This clonotype turned up a few times. The gene calls are TRBV5-4 and TRBJ1-1; TRBD1 might be the D (6 bases). Deletions cut 1 base from V and 1 base from J, with 11 bases between. CDR1 and CDR2 from the germline V gene are SGHNT and YYREEE (reference sequence). This CDR3 contains 15 residues. CDR3 in DNA: TGTGCCAGCAGCTTGTGGACAGCTAGGAACACTGAAGCTTTCTTT. Amino acid sequence: CASSLWTARNTEAFF.

This clonotype was recorded at least ten times. The genes are TRBV7-9 and TRBJ1-1; no reliable D call. CDR1 and CDR2 (germline): SEHNR, FQNEAQ (reference sequence). The length of the CDR3 is 13 residues. The V and J ends lost 6 bases and 8 bases respectively, with 16 bases between them. CDR3 nucleotide sequence: TGTGCCAGCAGTGCCAGGACTTACGGGGAAGCTTTCTTT. Its protein product is CASSARTYGEAFF.

The gene calls are TRBV5-8 and TRBJ2-1, with a possible D match to TRBD1 (5 bases). The V and J ends lost 3 bases and 5 bases respectively, with 18 bases between them. There are 16 residues in the CDR3. Germline CDR1 and CDR2: SGHTS and YDEGEE. The CDR3 sequence: CASSSGLYRTHNEQFF. The CDR3 DNA sequence: TGTGCCAGCAGCTCTGGGCTTTACAGGACACACAATGAGCAGTTCTTC.

Ten or more counts support this clonotype. This chain connects TRBV20-1 to TRBJ2-3; no clear D gene. Looked up from germline, CDR1 is DFQATT and CDR2 is SNEGSKA (reference sequence). This CDR3 has 14 residues. Trimming removed 6 bases from V and 4 bases from J, with 17 bases in between. This chain's CDR3 is CSAPGVRRADTQYF. In nucleotides, the CDR3 is TGCAGTGCCCCAGGAGTCAGGCGTGCAGATACGCAGTATTTT.

The table lists this clonotype with a few counts. The chain links TRBV7-2 to TRBJ2-2, with TRBD2 matching 7 bases. The CDR3 spans 20 residues. Trimming cost V 5 bases and J 10 bases; bases outside gene matches: 28. Germline values: CDR1 SGHTA, CDR2 FQGNSA. The CDR3 coding sequence is TGTGCCAGCAGCCTCACCAACCGGGTCGGGGCTAGCGGATCGAGTAAGGAGCTGTTTTTT. Amino acid sequence: CASSLTNRVGASGSSKELFF.

There are many counts of this clonotype. The chain recombines TRBV7-6 with TRBJ2-7; 11 nucleotides match TRBD2. V lost 5 bases and J lost 7; bases outside the gene matches: 10. Looked up from germline, CDR1 is SGHVS and CDR2 is FNYEAQ. CDR3 length: 15 residues. The CDR3 DNA reads as TGTGCCAGCAGCCCGACTAGCGGGACGTACGGGGAGCAGTACTTC. Translation gives CASSPTSGTYGEQYF.

This chain connects TRBV5-1 to TRBJ2-4; D unclear. The CDR3 contains 14 residues. Germline CDR1 reads SGHRS; CDR2 reads YFSETQ. V gave up 4 bases and J gave up 9 bases, with 17 bases separating them. CDR3 sequence reads: CASSRDSPAGIQYF. CDR3 nucleotide sequence: TGCGCCAGCAGCCGCGATAGTCCGGCCGGCATTCAGTACTTC.

V gene TRBV20-1 combines with J gene TRBJ2-5; the D gene is possibly TRBD2 (7 bases). There are 16 residues in the CDR3. V was trimmed by 3 bases and J by 2 bases, leaving 19 bases between them. In germline, CDR1 is DFQATT, CDR2 SNEGSKA (reference sequence). The CDR3 DNA reads TGCAGTGCTAGGTTCCTGGGGGGGACAAGGCAAGAGACCCAGTACTTC. This gives the protein CSARFLGGTRQETQYF.

At least ten counts were recorded for this clonotype. V is TRBV29-1 and J is TRBJ2-1; 8 positions agree with TRBD2. This CDR3 is built from 16 residues. Unmatched junction bases numbered 16, after V lost 5 bases and J lost 7 bases. CDR1 is SQVTM, CDR2 ANQGSEA, per germline. CDR3 DNA: TGCAGCGTTACCGGCAGCAGCGGGAGATTTGGGAATGAGCAGTTCTTC. This sequence encodes CSVTGSSGRFGNEQFF.

This clonotype was seen more than once but under ten times. V usage is TRBV28 and J usage is TRBJ2-7; 7 nucleotides align to TRBD1. The CDR3 is 14 amino acids. Losses at the gene ends were 6 bases for V and 2 bases for J; bases not matched to a gene: 7. CDR1 MDHEN and CDR2 SYDVKM come from the germline V gene. The CDR3 region is CASRPGQTTYEQYF. The CDR3 DNA sequence: TGTGCCAGCAGGCCGGGACAGACGACCTACGAGCAGTACTTC.

This clonotype was counted at least ten times. The genes are TRBV7-8 and TRBJ2-7, with 8 positions matching TRBD1. Germline CDR1 SGHVS, CDR2 FQNEAQ. The CDR3 spans 16 residues. Trimming took 9 bases from V and 3 from J; bases not matched to a gene: 16. CDR3 protein: CARGHPGGAFLYEQYF. In DNA form, the CDR3 reads TGTGCCAGAGGTCACCCAGGGGGCGCGTTTCTCTACGAGCAGTACTTC.

The chain has TRBV12-3 or TRBV12-4 and TRBJ1-6; D gene unclear. Deletions cut 6 bases from V and 8 bases from J, with 8 bases between. The CDR3 has 12 residues. The chain's CDR3 is CASSVSYSPLHF. CDR3 sequence (DNA): TGTGCCAGCAGCGTAAGCTATTCACCCCTCCACTTT.

This clonotype was recorded at least ten times. The chain joins TRBV18 to TRBJ2-5; 9 nucleotides agree with TRBD1. This CDR3 region has 15 residues. CDR1 is KGHSH, CDR2 LQKENI, per germline. Trimming took 3 bases from V and 2 from J; bases not matched to a gene: 4. CDR3 loop: CASSPRDRDQETQYF. The DNA for the CDR3 is TGTGCCAGCTCACCGCGGGACAGGGATCAAGAGACCCAGTACTTC.

This clonotype was observed many times. V and J are TRBV12-3 or TRBV12-4 and TRBJ2-2, with D possibly matching TRBD1 (6 bases). CDR3 length: 15 amino acids. The germline V and J ends were trimmed by 7 bases and 4 bases, with 16 bases remaining between them. This CDR3 is CASTDVRGVTGELFF. The CDR3, as DNA: TGTGCCAGCACCGACGTCAGGGGAGTCACCGGGGAGCTGTTTTTT.

V and J are TRBV5-1 and TRBJ2-6; D is possibly TRBD1 or TRBD2 (5 bases each). CDR3 length equals 17 residues. The V gene's germline CDR1 is SGHRS and CDR2 YFSETQ. Trimming took off 9 bases at V and 0 bases at J, with 19 bases between the two ends. Written as DNA, the CDR3 is TGCGCCACTAGGGGACGGACCCTCCGCTCTGGGGCCAACGTCCTGACTTTC. This encodes CATRGRTLRSGANVLTF.

The genes are TRBV7-9 and TRBJ2-7, with 9 bases fitting TRBD1. This CDR3 region has 13 residues. CDR1 is SEHNR and CDR2 is FQNEAQ in the germline V gene (reference sequence). J gave up 6 bases and V 2 bases, and 2 bases lay outside the gene matches. The CDR3 sequence: CASSLRDRAEQYF. CDR3 bases: TGTGCCAGCAGCTTAAGGGACAGGGCCGAGCAGTACTTC.

This clonotype was seen many times. The rearrangement uses TRBV7-8 and TRBJ1-1; 9 positions match TRBD1. There are 13 residues in the CDR3. V trimming: 5 bases; J trimming: 7 bases; junction bases outside the gene matches: 5. In germline, CDR1 is SGHVS, CDR2 FQNEAQ. CDR3: CASSHGQGIEAFF. In nucleotides, the CDR3 is TGTGCCAGCAGCCACGGACAGGGGATTGAAGCTTTCTTT.

This chain connects TRBV7-8 to TRBJ2-5, with TRBD2 matching over 10 bases. The CDR3 has 18 amino acids. Germline CDR1 reads SGHVS; CDR2 reads FQNEAQ. Trimming cost V 5 bases and J 3 bases; bases outside gene matches: 15. The CDR3 protein is CASSVPSGSPALEETQYF. CDR3 in DNA: TGTGCCAGCAGCGTTCCTAGCGGGAGTCCCGCATTGGAAGAGACCCAGTACTTC.

With respect to this clonotype: This may come from a read error, since a much larger clone is one base off. The V gene is TRBV6-2 or TRBV6-3, the J gene TRBJ2-7; D may be TRBD1 (6 bases). Near its end, the DNA agrees better with TRBJ2-1, so the J call may be wrong. Germline loops: CDR1 MNHEY, CDR2 SVGEGT. The CDR3 is made up of 14 amino acids. DNA of the CDR3: TGTGCCAGCAGGGGATGGGACATCTCCTACGAGCAGTTCTTC. It yields the protein CASRGWDISYEQFF.

The chain links TRBV4-3 to TRBJ2-5, with TRBD1 as a possible D gene (6 bases). Per germline, CDR1 LGHNA and CDR2 YSLEER. The CDR3 is made up of 15 amino acids. V shed 2 bases and J shed 2 bases, with 12 bases lying between them. CDR3 coding DNA: TGCGCCAGCAGCCAAACGCCAGGGGCACAAGAGACCCAGTACTTC. Its protein is CASSQTPGAQETQYF.

This chain uses TRBV4-1 with TRBJ1-1, with 9 bases lining up with TRBD1. Per the germline V gene, CDR1 is MGHRA and CDR2 is YSYEKL. The CDR3 sequence is 14 residues long. The ends lost 3 bases at V and 4 bases at J; junction bases unmatched: 3. The CDR3 DNA follows: TGCGCCAGCAGCCAGGGGGACAGGGCCACTGAAGCTTTCTTT. Amino acid sequence: CASSQGDRATEAFF.

This clonotype was counted only a few times. The J gene is TRBJ2-5, the V gene TRBV5-1; D remains ambiguous. CDR1 and CDR2 from the germline V gene are SGHRS and YFSETQ. The V gene lost 0 bases and the J gene lost 4 bases, with 13 bases spanning the gap. This CDR3 comprises 15 residues. The CDR3 loop is CASSLEAGERETQYF. As DNA, the CDR3 is TGCGCCAGCAGCTTGGAAGCTGGAGAGCGAGAGACCCAGTACTTC.

V and J are TRBV28 and TRBJ1-5; 11 bases are shared with TRBD1. The CDR3 is made up of 17 amino acids. Germline V CDR1 and CDR2: MDHEN, SYDVKM. V shed 5 bases, J shed 2 bases, and the junction held 8 bases outside the gene matches. In DNA form, the CDR3 reads TGTGCCAGCAGTACGGACAGGGGGCGCAGGGGCAATCAGCCCCAGCATTTT. Protein product: CASSTDRGRRGNQPQHF.

This clonotype was counted at least ten times. The chain couples TRBV6-1 to TRBJ2-4; TRBD2 matches at 8 bases. Losses at the gene ends were 6 bases for V and 4 bases for J; bases not matched to a gene: 11. This CDR3 is 16 amino acids long. Germline loops: CDR1 MNHNS, CDR2 SASEGT. The CDR3 sequence: CASSPTGLAGKNIQYF. Written as DNA, the CDR3 is TGTGCCAGCAGCCCCACAGGACTAGCTGGGAAAAACATTCAGTACTTC.

The CDR3, as DNA: TGTGCCAGCAGTTACCCGACAGACGAGCAGTACTTC. Amino acid sequence: CASSYPTDEQYF. The V gene is TRBV6-5, the J gene TRBJ2-7; tentative D call: TRBD1 (5 bases). Looked up from germline, CDR1 is MNHEY and CDR2 is SVGAGI. The CDR3 extends over 12 amino acids. Trimming took off 2 bases at V and 5 bases at J, with 7 bases between the two ends.

This clonotype was recorded many times. The rearrangement links TRBV12-3 or TRBV12-4 to TRBJ1-2; D not resolved. V shed 3 bases and J shed 3 bases, with 8 bases lying between them. The CDR3 loop spans 13 amino acids. The CDR3 is CASSFRADYGYTF. CDR3 DNA: TGTGCCAGCAGTTTTAGGGCTGACTATGGCTACACCTTC.